The sequence of this TCR beta chain was determined in a study of beta chain features in type 1 diabetes. Investigators reverse transcribed all isolated RNA, so they sequenced expressed TCRB transcripts. Generated by immunoSEQ multiplex PCR, the TCRdb table keeps only in-frame clones and is missing some. The table includes around 250,000 clones, 25% to 30% detected once. The CDR3 covers 14 residues. Germline values: CDR1 SGHVS, CDR2 FQNEAQ. V lost 5 bases and J lost 7, with 15 bases in between. Sequencing was performed on central memory CD4+ T cells from blood. This chain connects TRBV7-8 to TRBJ2-1; D might be TRBD2 (6 bases). This TCR derives from a man aged 25-45 years in good health. CDR3 sequence (DNA): TGTGCCAGCAGCCTCGGGACTGCCAATAATGAGCAGTTCTTC. Residues: CASSLGTANNEQFF.